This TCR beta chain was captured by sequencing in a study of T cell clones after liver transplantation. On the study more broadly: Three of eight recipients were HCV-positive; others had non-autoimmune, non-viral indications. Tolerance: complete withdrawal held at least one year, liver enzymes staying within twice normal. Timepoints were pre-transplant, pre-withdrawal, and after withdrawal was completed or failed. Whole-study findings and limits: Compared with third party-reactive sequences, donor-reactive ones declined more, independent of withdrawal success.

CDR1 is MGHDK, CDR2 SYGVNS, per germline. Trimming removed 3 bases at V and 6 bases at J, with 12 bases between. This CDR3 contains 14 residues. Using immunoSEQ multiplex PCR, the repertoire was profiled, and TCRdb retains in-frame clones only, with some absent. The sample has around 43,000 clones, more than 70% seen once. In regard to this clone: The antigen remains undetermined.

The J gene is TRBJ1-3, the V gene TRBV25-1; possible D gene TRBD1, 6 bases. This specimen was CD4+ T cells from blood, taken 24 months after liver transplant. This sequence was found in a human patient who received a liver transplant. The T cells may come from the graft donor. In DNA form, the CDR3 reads TGTGCCAGCAGTGAGCTGGGGGCCTCAAACACCATATATTTT. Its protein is CASSELGASNTIYF.